A single sample is the source of the 19 T cell receptor beta chains below, sequenced in a study of tumor-infiltrating lymphocytes in oesophageal squamous cell carcinoma. TCRdb used MiXCR to reprocess the PCR reads, holding one entry per CDR3 protein. Here the sample spans 15,000 to 20,000 distinct CDR3 sequences, about 51% being singletons. The sequencing sample was made of normal esophageal tissue next to the tumor. The source of these receptors is a female donor with esophageal squamous cell carcinoma.

There are a few counts of this clonotype. The gene calls are TRBV7-2 and TRBJ2-1; D is ambiguous. The germline gives CDR1 SGHTA, CDR2 FQGNSA. V was shortened by 8 bases and J by 5 bases, with 13 bases between the two germline ends. This CDR3 is 13 amino acids long. CDR3 nucleotides: TGTGCCAGCCGCGTTTCCAGAGACAATGAGCAGTTCTTC. Amino acid sequence: CASRVSRDNEQFF.

V and J are TRBV12-1 and TRBJ2-1; the DNA was not compared with TRBD1, the D call given in the table. The closer fit of TRBJ2-7 to the DNA end suggests the J call may be wrong. TRBV12-1 is annotated as a pseudogene. This CDR3 is built from 16 residues. Written as DNA, the CDR3 is TGTGCCAGCAGCTCCCCTTGGGGGAACCCTACCTACGAGCAGTACTTC. This codes for CASSSPWGNPTYEQYF.

This clonotype was detected many times. The gene calls are TRBV7-9 and TRBJ2-5; 7 bases align to TRBD2. Germline trimming cut 6 bases from V and 2 bases from J; bases unmatched to any gene: 6. Germline loops: CDR1 SEHNR, CDR2 FQNEAQ (reference sequence). There are 14 residues in the CDR3. The CDR3 reads CASRKTSAQETQYF. The CDR3 DNA sequence: TGTGCCAGCAGGAAAACTAGCGCTCAAGAGACCCAGTACTTC.

The gene calls are TRBV5-2 and TRBJ2-1; the table's D gene call, TRBD1, was not cross checked with the DNA. TRBV5-2 is labeled a pseudogene. This CDR3 is built from 15 residues. In DNA form, the CDR3 reads TGTGCCAGCAGCCCAGGGGTACTGGCCTACAATGAGCAGTTCTTC. Amino acid sequence: CASSPGVLAYNEQFF.

The V gene is TRBV6-1, the J gene TRBJ1-2; tentative D call: TRBD1 (5 bases). V gave up 2 bases and J gave up 7 bases, with 8 bases separating them. Germline assignment: CDR1 MNHNS and CDR2 SASEGT. CDR3 length: 12 residues. The CDR3 spells CASSELRGGYTF. Here the CDR3 DNA reads TGTGCCAGCAGTGAACTGAGGGGTGGCTACACCTTC.

V gene TRBV11-2 combines with J gene TRBJ1-1, with D possibly TRBD1 on 6 matching bases. The CDR3 extends over 13 amino acids. V was cut by 0 bases and J by 5 bases, with 7 bases left in between. Germline V gene sequence: CDR1 SGHAT, CDR2 FQNNGV. The CDR3 protein is CASSLDQGTEAFF. The CDR3 DNA sequence: TGTGCCAGCAGCTTAGATCAGGGGACTGAAGCTTTCTTT.

This clonotype has ten or more counts. The chain uses TRBV12-3 or TRBV12-4 and TRBJ2-3; D gene ambiguous. The CDR3 has 14 residues. Trimming removed 2 bases from V and 3 bases from J, with 9 bases in between. CDR3 protein: CASSLSGRTDTQYF. DNA for the CDR3: TGTGCCAGCAGTTTATCTGGACGGACAGATACGCAGTATTTT.

This clonotype was recorded at least ten times. This likely comes from a read error, as the CDR3 has no conserved phenylalanine or tryptophan at its end. Because the CDR3's place on the DNA is in doubt, the DNA is left out and the CDR3 is given as listed by TCRdb. V and J are TRBV7-8 and TRBJ1-6; the table's D call, TRBD1, has no DNA check behind it. The germline gives CDR1 SGHVS, CDR2 FQNEAQ. Inclusive of both ends, the CDR3 amounts to 8 amino acids. CDR3 sequence: CASSLGRT.

This clonotype appeared many times. The chain has TRBV24-1 and TRBJ2-6; tentatively, D is TRBD1 (5 bases). CDR1 KGHDR and CDR2 SFDVKD come from the germline V gene. The ends were cut back, 0 bases at V and 1 base at J, with 6 bases in the middle. The CDR3 runs 16 residues. CDR3 DNA sequence: TGTGCCACCAGTGATTTGAGGGGTTCTGGGGCCAACGTCCTGACTTTC. This gives the protein CATSDLRGSGANVLTF.

This clonotype was counted between two and nine times. The rearrangement uses TRBV19 and TRBJ2-4; TRBD1 or TRBD2 may be the D gene (5 bases each). The CDR3 is made up of 13 amino acids. The V gene lost 5 bases and the J gene lost 2 bases, with 7 bases spanning the gap. From germline, CDR1 is LNHDA and CDR2 SQIVND (reference sequence). The chain's CDR3 is CASSWGPKNIQYF. As DNA, the CDR3 is TGTGCCAGTAGTTGGGGACCCAAAAACATTCAGTACTTC.

This clonotype showed up many times. The V gene is TRBV6-1, the J gene TRBJ1-1; D gene ambiguous. This CDR3 comprises 13 residues. V was trimmed by 7 bases and J by 0 bases, leaving 9 bases between them. Germline CDR1 MNHNS, CDR2 SASEGT. This CDR3 is CASTHNMNTEAFF. As DNA, the CDR3 is TGTGCCAGCACTCACAACATGAACACTGAAGCTTTCTTT.

Here the CDR3 DNA reads TGTGCCAGCAGCCTAGCGGGAAGAGAGACCCAGTACTTC. As protein: CASSLAGRETQYF. The chain carries TRBV12-3 or TRBV12-4 and TRBJ2-1; 9 nucleotides agree with TRBD2. The end of the DNA fits TRBJ2-5 better, so the J call may be wrong. The length of the CDR3 is 13 residues.

The V and J genes are TRBV9 and TRBJ1-1; 8 positions agree with TRBD1. V lost 3 bases and J lost 5; bases outside the gene matches: 6. The CDR3 length is 14 residues. Germline V gene data show CDR1 as SGDLS and CDR2 as YYNGEE. The CDR3 DNA is TGTGCCAGCAGCGGAGGACAGGGTTTTACTGAAGCTTTCTTT. Residues: CASSGGQGFTEAFF.

This chain connects TRBV6-1 to TRBJ2-5; 9 bases are a match to TRBD1. Germline V gene lookup returns CDR1 MNHNS and CDR2 SASEGT. The CDR3 spans 15 residues. Trimming at V came to 7 bases and at J to 7 bases, leaving 13 bases not matched to a gene. DNA for the CDR3: TGTGCCAGCACCCGTGGGGGACAGGGATATGGGACCCAGTACTTC. It codes for CASTRGGQGYGTQYF.

This clonotype has a handful of counts. This sequence joins TRBV7-6 and TRBJ2-7; D is unclear. Trimming stripped 0 bases from V and 4 bases from J, with 7 bases between. This CDR3 spans 13 amino acids. Germline V gene data show CDR1 as SGHVS and CDR2 as FNYEAQ. CDR3 DNA: TGTGCCAGCAGCTTAGCTAGTAGGTACGAGCAGTACTTC. Amino acid sequence: CASSLASRYEQYF.

The chain is built from TRBV11-2 and TRBJ2-5; D ambiguous. The tail of the sequence fits TRBJ2-7 better, so the J call may be wrong. Germline lookup yields CDR1 SGHAT and CDR2 FQNNGV. The CDR3 is 12 residues long. CDR3 sequence: CASSPQAYEQYF. CDR3 coding DNA: TGTGCCAGCAGCCCGCAGGCCTACGAGCAGTACTTC.

The J gene is TRBJ2-7, the V gene TRBV28, with D possibly TRBD1 on 5 matching bases. The tail of the sequence fits TRBJ2-5 better, so the J call may be wrong. Germline CDR1 and CDR2: MDHEN and SYDVKM. This CDR3 comprises 14 residues. The CDR3 is CASSFERGRETQYF. The CDR3 region has the DNA TGTGCCAGCAGTTTCGAAAGGGGCCGCGAGACCCAGTACTTC.

The chain has TRBV6-1 and TRBJ2-1; TRBD2 matches at 7 bases. The DNA end lines up better with TRBJ2-7; the J call may be wrong. There are 18 residues in the CDR3. CDR1 and CDR2 (germline): MNHNS, SASEGT. The CDR3 here is CASSDAGVSYPLWKEQYF. The CDR3 nucleotides are TGTGCCAGCAGTGATGCGGGAGTCTCTTATCCCCTGTGGAAAGAGCAGTACTTC.

DNA for the CDR3: TGTGCCAGCAGCCACGGGACAGGCACAGATACGCAGTATTTT. Residues: CASSHGTGTDTQYF. V is TRBV6-1 and J is TRBJ2-3, with 7 bases fitting TRBD1. Germline CDR1 reads MNHNS; CDR2 reads SASEGT. There are 14 residues in the CDR3. Trimming at V came to 6 bases and at J to 1 base, leaving 4 bases not matched to a gene.